The text below deals with one TCR beta chain. Antigen specificity is unknown. Profiles of TCR beta VDJ and CDR3 were generated from a genomic DNA template. TCRdb reprocessed the reads via MiXCR and lists one record per CDR3 protein. This table holds 200,000 to 250,000 distinct CDR3 sequences, around 43% found once. This sample stems from a study of CD8+CD57+ T cells in acquired aplastic anemia. For the study at large: Quantities of DNA derived from sorted CD4+ and CD8+ cells averaged around 3 ug. Study findings and constraints: Patients and controls shared roughly 30 CD8+ CDR3 sequences, which appeared highly expressed in patients and within their immunodominant clones.

Germline CDR1 reads ENHRY; CDR2 reads SYGVKD. The CDR3 is made up of 13 amino acids. Between the trimmed V and J ends, which lost 5 bases and 2 bases, there was a span of 9 bases. It was patients with CD8+CD57+ cell expansion by flow cytometry who were chosen for sequencing. As a group, the patients uniformly had severe acquired aplastic anemia. Blood samples were obtained from patients who had received no prior therapy. The sequence came from a human donor with aplastic anemia. The rearrangement uses TRBV10-3 and TRBJ1-1; no reliable D call. The specimen sequenced was sorted CD4+, CD8+, or CD8+CD57+ T cells (not recorded which) from PBMCs. For the CDR3, the DNA is TGTGCCATCAGTCAACCACTAAACACTGAAGCTTTCTTT. Amino acids: CAISQPLNTEAFF.